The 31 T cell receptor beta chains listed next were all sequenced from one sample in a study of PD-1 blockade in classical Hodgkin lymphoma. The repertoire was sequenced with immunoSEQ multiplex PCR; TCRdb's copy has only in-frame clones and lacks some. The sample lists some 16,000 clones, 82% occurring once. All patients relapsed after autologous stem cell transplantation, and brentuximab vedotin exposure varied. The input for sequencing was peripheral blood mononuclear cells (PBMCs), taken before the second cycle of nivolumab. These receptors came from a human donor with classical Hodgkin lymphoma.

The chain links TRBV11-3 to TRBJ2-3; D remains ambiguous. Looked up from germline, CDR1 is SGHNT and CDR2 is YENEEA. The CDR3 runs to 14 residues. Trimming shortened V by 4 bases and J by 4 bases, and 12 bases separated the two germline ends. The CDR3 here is CASSSSNLPDTQYF. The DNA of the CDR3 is TGTGCCAGCAGCTCGTCCAATCTGCCAGATACGCAGTATTTT.

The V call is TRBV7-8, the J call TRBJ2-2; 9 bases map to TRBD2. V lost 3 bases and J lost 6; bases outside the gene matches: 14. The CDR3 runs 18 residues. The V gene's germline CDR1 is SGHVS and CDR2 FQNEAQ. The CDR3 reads CASSFPRAGGQVAGELFF. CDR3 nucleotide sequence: TGTGCCAGCAGCTTCCCTCGGGCGGGGGGGCAGGTCGCCGGGGAGCTGTTTTTT. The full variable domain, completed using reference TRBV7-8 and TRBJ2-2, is GAGVSQSPRYKVAKRGQDVALRCDPISGHVSLFWYQQALGQGPEFLTYFQNEAQLDKSGLPSDRFFAERPEGSVSTLKIQRTQQEDSAVYLCASSFPRAGGQVAGELFFGEGSRLTVL.

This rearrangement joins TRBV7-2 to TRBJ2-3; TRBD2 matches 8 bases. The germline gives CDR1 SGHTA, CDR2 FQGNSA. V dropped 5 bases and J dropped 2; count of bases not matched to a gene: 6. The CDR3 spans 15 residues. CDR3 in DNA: TGTGCCAGCAGCCTAAAGCGGGGGTACACAGATACGCAGTATTTT. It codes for CASSLKRGYTDTQYF. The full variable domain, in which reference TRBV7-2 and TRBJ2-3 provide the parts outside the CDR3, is GAGVSQSPSNKVTEKGKDVELRCDPISGHTALYWYRQSLGQGLEFLIYFQGNSAPDKSGLPSDRFSAERTGGSVSTLTIQRTQQEDSAVYLCASSLKRGYTDTQYFGPGTRLTVL.

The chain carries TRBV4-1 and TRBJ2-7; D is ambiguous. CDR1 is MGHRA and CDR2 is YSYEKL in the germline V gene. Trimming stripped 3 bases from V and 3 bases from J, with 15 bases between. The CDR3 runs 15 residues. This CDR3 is CASSQTTPYGYEQYF. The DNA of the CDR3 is TGCGCCAGCAGCCAGACCACCCCGTATGGCTACGAGCAGTACTTC.

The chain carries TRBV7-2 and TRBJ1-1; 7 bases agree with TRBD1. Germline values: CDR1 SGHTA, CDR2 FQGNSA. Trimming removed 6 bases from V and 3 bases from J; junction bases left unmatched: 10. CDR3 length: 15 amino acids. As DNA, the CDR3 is TGTGCCAGCAGTCTAGGGGGCCGATCGCACACTGAAGCTTTCTTT. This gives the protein CASSLGGRSHTEAFF.

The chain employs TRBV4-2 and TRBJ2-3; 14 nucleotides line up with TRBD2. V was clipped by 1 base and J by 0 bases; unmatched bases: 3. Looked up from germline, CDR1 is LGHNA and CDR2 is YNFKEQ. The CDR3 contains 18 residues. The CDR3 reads CASSQGLAGGPSTDTQYF. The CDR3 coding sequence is TGTGCCAGCAGCCAAGGACTAGCGGGGGGGCCTAGCACAGATACGCAGTATTTT.

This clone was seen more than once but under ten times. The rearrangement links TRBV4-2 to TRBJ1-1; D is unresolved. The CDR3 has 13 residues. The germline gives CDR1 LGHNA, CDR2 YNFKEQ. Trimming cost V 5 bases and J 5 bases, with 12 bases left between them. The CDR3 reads CASSLVGKTEAFF. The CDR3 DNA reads TGTGCCAGCAGCTTGGTAGGGAAGACTGAAGCTTTCTTT.

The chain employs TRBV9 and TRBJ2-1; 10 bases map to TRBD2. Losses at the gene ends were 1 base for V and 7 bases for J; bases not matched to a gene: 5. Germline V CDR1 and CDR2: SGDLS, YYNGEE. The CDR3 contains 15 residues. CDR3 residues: CASSVRLAGENEQFF. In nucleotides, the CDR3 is TGTGCCAGCAGCGTAAGGCTAGCGGGGGAAAATGAGCAGTTCTTC.

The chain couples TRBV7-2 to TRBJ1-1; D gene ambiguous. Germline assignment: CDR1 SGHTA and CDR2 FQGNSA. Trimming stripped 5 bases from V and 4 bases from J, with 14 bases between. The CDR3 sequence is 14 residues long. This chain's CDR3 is CASSPALLSTEAFF. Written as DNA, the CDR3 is TGTGCCAGCAGCCCGGCTCTATTATCCACTGAAGCTTTCTTT.

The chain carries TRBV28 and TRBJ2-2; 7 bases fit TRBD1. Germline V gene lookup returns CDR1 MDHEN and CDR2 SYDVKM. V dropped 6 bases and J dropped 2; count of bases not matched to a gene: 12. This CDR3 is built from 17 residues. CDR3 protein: CASSISTGSVNTGELFF. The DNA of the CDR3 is TGTGCCAGCAGCATCTCGACAGGGTCTGTTAACACCGGGGAGCTGTTTTTT. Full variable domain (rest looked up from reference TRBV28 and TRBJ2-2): DVKVTQSSRYLVKRTGEKVFLECVQDMDHENMFWYRQDPGLGLRLIYFSYDVKMKEKGDIPEGYSVSREKKERFSLILESASTNQTSMYLCASSISTGSVNTGELFFGEGSRLTVL.

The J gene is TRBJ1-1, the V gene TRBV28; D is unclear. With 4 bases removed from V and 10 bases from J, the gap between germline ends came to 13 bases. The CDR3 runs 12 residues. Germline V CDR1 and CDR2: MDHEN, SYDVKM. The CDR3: CASSSRRERAFF. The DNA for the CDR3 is TGTGCCAGCAGTTCCCGTCGAGAGCGAGCTTTCTTT.

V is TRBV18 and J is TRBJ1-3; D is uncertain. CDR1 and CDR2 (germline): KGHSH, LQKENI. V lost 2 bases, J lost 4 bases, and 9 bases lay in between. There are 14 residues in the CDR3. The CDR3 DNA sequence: TGTGCCAGCTCACCAGCCACCGCAGGAAACACCATATATTTT. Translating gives CASSPATAGNTIYF.

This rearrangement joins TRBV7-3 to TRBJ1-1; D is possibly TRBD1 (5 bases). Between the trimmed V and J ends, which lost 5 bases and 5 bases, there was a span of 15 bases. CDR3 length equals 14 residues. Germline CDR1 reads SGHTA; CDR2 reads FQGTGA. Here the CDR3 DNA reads TGTGCCAGCAGCCAGACGGGACTCTCGACTGAAGCTTTCTTT. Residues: CASSQTGLSTEAFF.

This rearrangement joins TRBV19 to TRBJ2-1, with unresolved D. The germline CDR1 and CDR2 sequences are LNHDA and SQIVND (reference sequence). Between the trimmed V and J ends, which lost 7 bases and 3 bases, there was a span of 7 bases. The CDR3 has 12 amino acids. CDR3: CASTQDYNEQFF. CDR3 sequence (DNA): TGTGCCAGTACCCAGGACTACAATGAGCAGTTCTTC.

Here the CDR3 DNA reads TGTGCCAGCAGCTCTTCAGGGGGCGGTTCCCTCGAGCAGTACTTC. It is translated as CASSSSGGGSLEQYF. This chain uses TRBV7-3 with TRBJ2-7, with 8 bases fitting TRBD1. V lost 4 bases, J lost 6 bases, and 11 bases stayed unmatched. The germline V gene encodes CDR1 SGHTA and CDR2 FQGTGA. The length of the CDR3 is 15 residues.

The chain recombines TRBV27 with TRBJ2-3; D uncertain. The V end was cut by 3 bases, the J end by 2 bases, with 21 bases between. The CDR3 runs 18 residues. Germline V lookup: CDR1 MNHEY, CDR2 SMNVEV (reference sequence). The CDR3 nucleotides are TGTGCCAGCAGTTTTTTTGGTATAGGGCTGGCAGACACAGATACGCAGTATTTT. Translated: CASSFFGIGLADTDTQYF.

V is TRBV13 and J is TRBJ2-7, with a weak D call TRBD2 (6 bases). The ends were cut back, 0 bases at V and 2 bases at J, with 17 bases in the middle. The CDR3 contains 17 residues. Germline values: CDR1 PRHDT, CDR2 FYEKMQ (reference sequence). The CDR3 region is CASSLGLGGPETYEQYF. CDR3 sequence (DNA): TGTGCCAGCAGCTTAGGCCTGGGGGGACCTGAGACCTACGAGCAGTACTTC.

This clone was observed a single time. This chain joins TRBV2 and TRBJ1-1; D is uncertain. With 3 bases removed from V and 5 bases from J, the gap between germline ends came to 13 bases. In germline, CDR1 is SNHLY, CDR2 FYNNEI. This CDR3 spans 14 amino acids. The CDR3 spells CASSDNSPLTEAFF. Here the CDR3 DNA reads TGTGCCAGCAGTGACAACAGCCCTTTAACTGAAGCTTTCTTT.

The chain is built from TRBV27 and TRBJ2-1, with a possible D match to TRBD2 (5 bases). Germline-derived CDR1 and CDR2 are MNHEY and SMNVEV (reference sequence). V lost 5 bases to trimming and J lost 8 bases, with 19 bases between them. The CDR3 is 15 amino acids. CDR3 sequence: CASSPVGVSGYEQFF. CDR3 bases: TGTGCCAGCAGTCCCGTTGGCGTCTCGGGGTATGAGCAGTTCTTC.

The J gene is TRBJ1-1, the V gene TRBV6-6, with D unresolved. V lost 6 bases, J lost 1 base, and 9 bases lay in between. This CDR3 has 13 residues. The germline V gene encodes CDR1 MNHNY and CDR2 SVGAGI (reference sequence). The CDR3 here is CASSSGRNTEAFF. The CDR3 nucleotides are TGTGCCAGCAGCTCAGGACGGAACACTGAAGCTTTCTTT.

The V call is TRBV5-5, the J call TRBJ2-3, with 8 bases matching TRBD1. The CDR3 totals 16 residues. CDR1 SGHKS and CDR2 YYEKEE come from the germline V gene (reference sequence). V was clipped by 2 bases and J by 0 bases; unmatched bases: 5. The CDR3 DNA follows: TGTGCCAGCAGCTTCTTTAGGACAGGGAGCACAGATACGCAGTATTTT. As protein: CASSFFRTGSTDTQYF. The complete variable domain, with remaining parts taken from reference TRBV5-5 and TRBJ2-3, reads DAGVTQSPTHLIKTRGQQVTLRCSPISGHKSVSWYQQVLGQGPQFIFQYYEKEERGRGNFPDRFSARQFPNYSSELNVNALLLGDSALYLCASSFFRTGSTDTQYFGPGTRLTVL.

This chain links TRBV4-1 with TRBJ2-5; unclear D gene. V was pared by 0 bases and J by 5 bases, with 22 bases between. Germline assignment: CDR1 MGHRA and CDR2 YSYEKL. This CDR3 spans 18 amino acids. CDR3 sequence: CASSQDPLSGYDRETQYF. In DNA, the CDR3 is TGCGCCAGCAGCCAAGATCCTCTATCCGGATACGATAGGGAGACCCAGTACTTC.

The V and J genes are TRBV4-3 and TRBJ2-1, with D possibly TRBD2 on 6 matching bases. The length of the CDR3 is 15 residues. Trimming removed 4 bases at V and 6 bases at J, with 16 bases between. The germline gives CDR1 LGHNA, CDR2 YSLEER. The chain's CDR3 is CASSPRFGGFNEQFF. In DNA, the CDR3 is TGCGCCAGCAGCCCAAGATTTGGGGGGTTCAATGAGCAGTTCTTC.

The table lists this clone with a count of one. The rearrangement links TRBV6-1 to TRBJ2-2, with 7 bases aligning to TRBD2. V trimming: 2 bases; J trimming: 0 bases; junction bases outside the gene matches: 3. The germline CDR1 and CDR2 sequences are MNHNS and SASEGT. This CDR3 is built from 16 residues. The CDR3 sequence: CASSERGGANTGELFF. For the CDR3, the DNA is TGTGCCAGCAGTGAACGCGGGGGAGCGAACACCGGGGAGCTGTTTTTT.

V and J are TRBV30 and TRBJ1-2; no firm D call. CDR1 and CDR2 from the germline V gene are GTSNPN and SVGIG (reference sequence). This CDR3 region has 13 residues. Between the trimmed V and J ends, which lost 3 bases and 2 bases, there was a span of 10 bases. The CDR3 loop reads CAWSPTGNYGYTF. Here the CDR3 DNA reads TGTGCCTGGAGCCCGACGGGGAACTATGGCTACACCTTC.

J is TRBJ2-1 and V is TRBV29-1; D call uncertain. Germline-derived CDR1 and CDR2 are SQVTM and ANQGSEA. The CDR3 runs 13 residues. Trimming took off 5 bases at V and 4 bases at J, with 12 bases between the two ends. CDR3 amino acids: CSVIMTNYNEQFF. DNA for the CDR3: TGCAGCGTTATTATGACAAATTACAATGAGCAGTTCTTC.

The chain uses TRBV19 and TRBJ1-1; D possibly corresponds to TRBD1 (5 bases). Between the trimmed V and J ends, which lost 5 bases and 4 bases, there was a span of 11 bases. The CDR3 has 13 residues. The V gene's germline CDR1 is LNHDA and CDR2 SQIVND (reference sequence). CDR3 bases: TGTGCCAGTAGTCTTGCGGGGGGCACTGAAGCTTTCTTT. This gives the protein CASSLAGGTEAFF.

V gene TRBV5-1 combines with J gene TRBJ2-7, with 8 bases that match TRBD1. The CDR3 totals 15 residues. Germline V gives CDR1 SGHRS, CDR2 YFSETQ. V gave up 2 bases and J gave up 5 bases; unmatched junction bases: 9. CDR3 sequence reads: CASSFRLRDRNEQYF. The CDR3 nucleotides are TGCGCCAGCAGCTTTCGACTCCGGGACAGGAACGAGCAGTACTTC.

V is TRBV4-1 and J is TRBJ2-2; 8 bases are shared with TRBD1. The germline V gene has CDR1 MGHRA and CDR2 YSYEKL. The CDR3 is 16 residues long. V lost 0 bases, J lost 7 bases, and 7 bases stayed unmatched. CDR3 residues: CASSQEFQGASGELFF. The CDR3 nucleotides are TGCGCCAGCAGCCAAGAATTTCAGGGGGCAAGCGGGGAGCTGTTTTTT.

CDR3 amino acids: CASSFSGGSYNEQFF. The CDR3 nucleotides are TGTGCCAGCAGTTTTAGTGGCGGCTCCTACAATGAGCAGTTCTTC. This chain joins TRBV28 and TRBJ2-1; D not resolved. The V end lost 3 bases, the J end lost 0 bases, and 9 bases lay between the germline ends. Germline V gene data show CDR1 as MDHEN and CDR2 as SYDVKM. The CDR3 is made up of 15 amino acids.

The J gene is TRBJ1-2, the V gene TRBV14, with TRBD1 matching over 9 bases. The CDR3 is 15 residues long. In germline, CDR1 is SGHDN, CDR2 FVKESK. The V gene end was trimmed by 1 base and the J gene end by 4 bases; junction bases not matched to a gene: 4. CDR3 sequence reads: CASSQGQTGGYGYTF. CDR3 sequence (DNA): TGTGCCAGCAGCCAAGGACAGACAGGGGGCTATGGCTACACCTTC.